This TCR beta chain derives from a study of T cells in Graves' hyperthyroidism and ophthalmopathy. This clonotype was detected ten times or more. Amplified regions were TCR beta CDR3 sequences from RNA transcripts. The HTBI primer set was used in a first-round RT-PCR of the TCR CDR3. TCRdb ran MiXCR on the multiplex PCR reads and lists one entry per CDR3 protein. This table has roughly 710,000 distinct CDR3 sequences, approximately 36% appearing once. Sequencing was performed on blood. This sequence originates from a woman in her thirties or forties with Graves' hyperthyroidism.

In DNA, the CDR3 is TGTGCCAGCAGCTTTTCACAGAACTCTGGGGCCAACGTCCTGACTTTC. As protein: CASSFSQNSGANVLTF. The chain is built from TRBV13 and TRBJ2-6; D is ambiguous. Trimming left V 3 bases short and J 0 bases short, with 9 bases between. The CDR3 covers 16 residues. Germline V gene data show CDR1 as PRHDT and CDR2 as FYEKMQ (reference sequence).